Sequencing of this T cell receptor (beta chain) was carried out in a study of monozygotic twins with inflammatory bowel disease. Worth noting for this clonotype: Its antigen remains unknown.

The study's findings and limits: Patients got different immunosuppressive treatments, which may have made their repertoires more variable. For IBD patients, clonotypes shared with others were fewer than for healthy twins, especially with disease activity. Subtypes among T cells remained indistinguishable.

The CDR3 runs 15 residues. CDR1 SGDLS and CDR2 YYNGEE come from the germline V gene. TCRdb reanalyzed the 5' RACE reads and collapses them to one entry per CDR3 protein, without DNA. Its listing shows under 150,000 distinct CDR3 sequences. The receptor comes from a human donor with ulcerative colitis or Crohn's disease, or a healthy co-twin of an affected twin (not recorded which). The chain employs TRBV9 and TRBJ1-1; TCRdb proposes TRBD1, but this gene call is untestable without DNA. The sequencing sample was made of blood. The CDR3 here is CASSEEQGGNTEAFF.